Each of the 9 T cell receptor beta chains below was sequenced from the same sample in a study of CXCR3-negative and CXCR3-positive naive CD8 T cells. Their cognate antigens are unknown. 5' RACE with UMI labels generated the TRB cDNA libraries. TCRdb re-called the 5' RACE reads; one entry per CDR3 protein, DNA not given. The sample features some 120,000 distinct CDR3 sequences, with 0.59% in its top ten. General study points: For CXCR3-positive naive cells, TRB CDR3s were more hydrophobic than those of CXCR3-negative naive cells.

The material sequenced was naive CXCR3+ CD8+ T cells from blood. Documented subset: CD45RO-CCR7+CD27+CD95- naive CD8+ T cells expressing CXCR3 (TNR3+). These receptors all stem from a human donor in good health. Some clones in this sample may be carry-over from other donors' samples.

The rearrangement uses TRBV28 and TRBJ2-5; no DNA is available, so the TRBD2 call from TCRdb remains unchecked. The germline V gene encodes CDR1 MDHEN and CDR2 SYDVKM. The CDR3 has 15 residues. The CDR3 sequence: CASSSPSGGVHPPVF.

The chain joins TRBV20-1 to TRBJ2-3. The CDR3 sequence is 14 residues long. Germline loops: CDR1 DFQATT, CDR2 SNEGSKA (reference sequence). The CDR3 loop reads CSASQEPHTDTQYF.

V is TRBV2 and J is TRBJ2-1; no DNA is available, so the TRBD2 call from TCRdb remains unchecked. CDR3 length: 12 amino acids. The germline CDR1 and CDR2 sequences are SNHLY and FYNNEI. This chain's CDR3 is CASSVVGSEQFF.

This chain joins TRBV7-9 and TRBJ2-7; TCRdb's assignment of TRBD1 cannot be checked, as there is no DNA. CDR3 size: 14 residues. Looked up from germline, CDR1 is SEHNR and CDR2 is FQNEAQ (reference sequence). The CDR3 spells CASSLTGASYEQYF.

CDR3 loop: CASSQAWTDSYEQYF. This rearrangement joins TRBV4-3 to TRBJ2-7; TCRdb returns TRBD1, unconfirmable since there is no DNA. The germline V gene has CDR1 LGHNA and CDR2 YSLEER. CDR3 length equals 15 residues.

V is TRBV5-5 and J is TRBJ2-1; TCRdb calls TRBD1, which cannot be checked without DNA. This CDR3 contains 16 residues. The germline CDR1 and CDR2 sequences are SGHKS and YYEKEE (reference sequence). The CDR3 loop is CASSLGPGRGSNEQFF.

The chain carries TRBV7-9 and TRBJ2-7; TCRdb calls TRBD1, which cannot be checked without DNA. The CDR3 is 13 residues long. The germline V gene has CDR1 SEHNR and CDR2 FQNEAQ (reference sequence). CDR3 residues: CASSFGGTGEQYF. The full variable domain, in which reference TRBV7-9 and TRBJ2-7 provide the parts outside the CDR3, is DTGVSQNPRHKITKRGQNVTFRCDPISEHNRLYWYRQTLGQGPEFLTYFQNEAQLEKSRLLSDRFSAERPKGSFSTLEIQRTEQGDSAMYLCASSFGGTGEQYFGPGTRLTVT.

CDR3 region: CASSSEERYEQYF. V gene TRBV7-9 combines with J gene TRBJ2-7. CDR1 and CDR2 (germline): SEHNR, FQNEAQ (reference sequence). CDR3 length: 13 amino acids.

The chain has TRBV5-6 and TRBJ2-2; TCRdb's D gene call, TRBD1, goes unchecked for lack of DNA. Germline V lookup: CDR1 SGHDT, CDR2 YYEEEE. The CDR3 length is 17 residues. CDR3 sequence reads: CASSLPTRGTNTGELFF.